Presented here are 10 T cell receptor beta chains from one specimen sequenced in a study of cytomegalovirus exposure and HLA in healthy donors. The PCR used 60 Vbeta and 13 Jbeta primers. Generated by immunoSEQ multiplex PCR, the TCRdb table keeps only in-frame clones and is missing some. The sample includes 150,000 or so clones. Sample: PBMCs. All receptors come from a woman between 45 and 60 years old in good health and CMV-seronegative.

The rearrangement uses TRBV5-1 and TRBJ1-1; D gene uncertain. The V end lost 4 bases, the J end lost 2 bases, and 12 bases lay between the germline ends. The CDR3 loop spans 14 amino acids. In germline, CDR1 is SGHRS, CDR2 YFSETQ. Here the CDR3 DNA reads TGCGCCAGCAGCCCCCGACAAGCTAACACTGAAGCTTTCTTT. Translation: CASSPRQANTEAFF.

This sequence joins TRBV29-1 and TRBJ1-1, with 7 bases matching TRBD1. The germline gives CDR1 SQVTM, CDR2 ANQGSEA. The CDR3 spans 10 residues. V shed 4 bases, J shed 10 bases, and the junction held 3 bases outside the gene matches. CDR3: CSVGQGGAFF. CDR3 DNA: TGCAGCGTTGGACAGGGAGGAGCTTTCTTT.

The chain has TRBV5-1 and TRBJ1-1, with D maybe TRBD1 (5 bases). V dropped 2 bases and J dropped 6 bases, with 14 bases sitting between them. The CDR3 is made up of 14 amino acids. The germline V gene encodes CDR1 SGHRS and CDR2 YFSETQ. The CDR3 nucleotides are TGCGCCAGCAGCTTACAGGCGGGGAGTCCTGAAGCTTTCTTT. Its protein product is CASSLQAGSPEAFF.

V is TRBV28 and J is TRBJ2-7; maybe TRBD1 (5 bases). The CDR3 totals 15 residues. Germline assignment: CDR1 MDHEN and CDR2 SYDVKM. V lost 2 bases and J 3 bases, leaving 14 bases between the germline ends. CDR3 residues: CASSLQERGGYEQYF. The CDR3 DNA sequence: TGTGCCAGCAGTTTACAAGAAAGGGGTGGCTACGAGCAGTACTTC.

This chain's CDR3 is CASSLPGRDTEAFF. The DNA of the CDR3 is TGTGCCAGCAGCTTGCCAGGGAGGGACACTGAAGCTTTCTTT. The rearrangement links TRBV5-4 to TRBJ1-1, with D tentatively TRBD1 (5 bases). The V gene lost 1 base and the J gene lost 3 bases, with 10 bases spanning the gap. The CDR3 loop spans 14 amino acids. CDR1 is SGHNT and CDR2 is YYREEE in the germline V gene (reference sequence).

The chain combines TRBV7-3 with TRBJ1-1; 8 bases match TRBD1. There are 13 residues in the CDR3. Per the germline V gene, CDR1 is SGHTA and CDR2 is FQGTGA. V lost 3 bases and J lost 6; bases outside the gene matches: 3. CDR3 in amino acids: CASSLTGVAEAFF. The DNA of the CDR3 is TGTGCCAGCAGCTTGACAGGGGTCGCTGAAGCTTTCTTT.

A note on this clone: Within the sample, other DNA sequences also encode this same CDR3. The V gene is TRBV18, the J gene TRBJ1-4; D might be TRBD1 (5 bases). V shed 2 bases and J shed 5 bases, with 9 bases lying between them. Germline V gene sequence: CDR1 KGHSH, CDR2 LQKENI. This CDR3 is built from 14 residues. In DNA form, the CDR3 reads TGTGCCAGCTCACCAAGGGGAGGCAATGAAAAACTGTTTTTT. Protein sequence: CASSPRGGNEKLFF.

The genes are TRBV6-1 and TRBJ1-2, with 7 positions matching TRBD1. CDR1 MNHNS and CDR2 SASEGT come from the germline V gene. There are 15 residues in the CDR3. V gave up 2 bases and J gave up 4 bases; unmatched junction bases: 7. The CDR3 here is CASSEILGQVYGYTF. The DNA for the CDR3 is TGTGCCAGCAGTGAAATACTTGGACAGGTCTATGGCTACACCTTC.

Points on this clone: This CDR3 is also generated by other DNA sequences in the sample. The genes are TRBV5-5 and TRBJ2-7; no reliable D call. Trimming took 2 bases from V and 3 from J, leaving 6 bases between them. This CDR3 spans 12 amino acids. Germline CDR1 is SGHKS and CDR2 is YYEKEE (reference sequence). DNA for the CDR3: TGTGCCAGCAGCTTTACGGGCTACGAGCAGTACTTC. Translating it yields CASSFTGYEQYF.

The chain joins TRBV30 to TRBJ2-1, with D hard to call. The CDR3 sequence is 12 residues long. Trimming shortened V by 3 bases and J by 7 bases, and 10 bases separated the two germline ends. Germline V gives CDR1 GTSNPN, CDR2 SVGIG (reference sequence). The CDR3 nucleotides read TGTGCCTGGAGCCCCAGGCGTAATGAGCAGTTCTTC. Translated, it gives CAWSPRRNEQFF.